The 30 T cell receptor beta chains in this list originate from one sample, sequenced in a study of blood T cell repertoires in COVID-19. Clones were read by immunoSEQ multiplex PCR, and TCRdb kept only the in-frame ones, dropping some. The data contain under 300,000 clones, about four fifths of them singletons. The sample was peripheral blood. These receptors all stem from a woman younger than 30 with acute or convalescent COVID-19.

The chain is built from TRBV3-1 (or the pseudogene TRBV3-2) and TRBJ1-1; 12 bases align to TRBD1. CDR1 is LGHDT, CDR2 YNNKEL, per germline (reference sequence). V dropped 4 bases and J dropped 3; count of bases not matched to a gene: 3. The CDR3 has 15 residues. The CDR3 DNA follows: TGTGCCAGCAGCCCGGGGACAGGGGGCCACACTGAAGCTTTCTTT. It yields the protein CASSPGTGGHTEAFF.

The V call is TRBV11-2, the J call TRBJ1-1; perhaps TRBD1 as D (5 bases). Trimming shortened V by 3 bases and J by 10 bases, and 15 bases separated the two germline ends. Germline V CDR1 and CDR2: SGHAT, FQNNGV. The CDR3 contains 13 residues. The CDR3 DNA follows: TGTGCCAGCAGCTTCCGGGACGGGGGTCGAGCTTTCTTT. Translated: CASSFRDGGRAFF.

This chain links TRBV7-8 with TRBJ1-6, with 8 positions matching TRBD1. The CDR3 extends over 14 amino acids. V shed 5 bases, J shed 11 bases, and the junction held 8 bases outside the gene matches. CDR1 is SGHVS and CDR2 is FQNEAQ in the germline V gene. The CDR3 spells CASSLGQGGTPLHF. Here the CDR3 DNA reads TGTGCCAGCAGCCTCGGACAGGGAGGGACACCCCTCCACTTT. The whole variable domain, remainder taken from reference TRBV7-8 and TRBJ1-6, is GAGVSQSPRYKVAKRGQDVALRCDPISGHVSLFWYQQALGQGPEFLTYFQNEAQLDKSGLPSDRFFAERPEGSVSTLKIQRTQQEDSAVYLCASSLGQGGTPLHFGNGTRLTVT.

This clone was seen just once. The CDR3 bases are TGTGCCAGCAGTCTCCCGGGAGCTACAGATACGCAGTATTTT. Protein: CASSLPGATDTQYF. This chain links TRBV7-3 with TRBJ2-3, with D perhaps TRBD2 (6 bases). Germline CDR1 SGHTA, CDR2 FQGTGA. Trimming stripped 6 bases from V and 3 bases from J, with 13 bases between. This CDR3 has 14 amino acids.

The genes are TRBV4-2 and TRBJ2-5, with 16 bases lining up with TRBD2. The junction had 19 bases not matched to a gene; V was cut back by 1 base and J by 5 bases. Germline V gene data show CDR1 as LGHNA and CDR2 as YNFKEQ. The CDR3 consists of 22 residues. CDR3 in amino acids: CASSQAYGDPGLAGGPLETQYF. The CDR3 coding sequence is TGTGCCAGCAGCCAAGCTTACGGCGACCCGGGACTAGCGGGAGGGCCTCTGGAGACCCAGTACTTC.

The sample holds a few counts of this clone. The chain couples TRBV12-3 or TRBV12-4 to TRBJ1-2; D ambiguous. V lost 1 base to trimming and J lost 7 bases, with 7 bases between them. The CDR3 extends over 12 amino acids. CDR3 in DNA: TGTGCCAGCAGTTTAGATGTCTCTGGCTACACCTTC. Residues: CASSLDVSGYTF.

This clone was detected a few times. The rearrangement uses TRBV5-5 and TRBJ2-3, with D maybe TRBD1 (5 bases). CDR1 and CDR2 (germline): SGHKS, YYEKEE (reference sequence). Trimming pared 0 bases from V and 0 bases from J, leaving 5 bases between. The CDR3 covers 14 residues. CDR3 coding DNA: TGTGCCAGCAGCTTGGCAGGGAGCACAGATACGCAGTATTTT. It yields the protein CASSLAGSTDTQYF.

The V and J genes are TRBV7-8 and TRBJ2-7, with 7 bases fitting TRBD1. The germline CDR1 and CDR2 sequences are SGHVS and FQNEAQ. With 2 bases clipped from V and 4 bases from J, the junction kept 8 bases outside the gene matches. The CDR3 is 15 residues long. The CDR3 sequence is CASSLLRGRPYEQYF. CDR3 coding DNA: TGTGCCAGCAGCTTATTGAGGGGGCGACCTTACGAGCAGTACTTC. The whole variable domain, filled in from reference TRBV7-8 and TRBJ2-7, reads GAGVSQSPRYKVAKRGQDVALRCDPISGHVSLFWYQQALGQGPEFLTYFQNEAQLDKSGLPSDRFFAERPEGSVSTLKIQRTQQEDSAVYLCASSLLRGRPYEQYFGPGTRLTVT.

V and J are TRBV9 and TRBJ1-2, with 11 bases matching TRBD1. Germline V gives CDR1 SGDLS, CDR2 YYNGEE. Unmatched junction bases numbered 2, after V lost 3 bases and J lost 4 bases. The CDR3 has 14 residues. The chain's CDR3 is CASSGTGGAYGYTF. CDR3 DNA: TGTGCCAGCAGCGGGACAGGGGGCGCCTATGGCTACACCTTC. Based on the CDR3 plus reference TRBV9 and TRBJ1-2, the full variable domain is DSGVTQTPKHLITATGQRVTLRCSPRSGDLSVYWYQQSLDQGLQFLIQYYNGEERAKGNILERFSAQQFPDLHSELNLSSLELGDSALYFCASSGTGGAYGYTFGSGTRLTVV.

CDR3 amino acids: CASSPRGGLNTEAFF. In DNA form, the CDR3 reads TGTGCCAGCAGTCCCCGGGGGGGGTTGAACACTGAAGCTTTCTTT. The V call is TRBV6-6, the J call TRBJ1-1; tentative D call: TRBD1 (5 bases). This CDR3 has 15 amino acids. V was trimmed by 5 bases and J by 0 bases, leaving 13 bases between them. The germline V gene encodes CDR1 MNHNY and CDR2 SVGAGI (reference sequence).

V is TRBV27 and J is TRBJ2-1; 7 bases align to TRBD1. With 7 bases clipped from V and 6 bases from J, the junction kept 12 bases outside the gene matches. The CDR3 is 15 amino acids. Germline V gives CDR1 MNHEY, CDR2 SMNVEV (reference sequence). CDR3 protein: CASTLRQGIINEQFF. CDR3 nucleotides: TGTGCCAGCACCCTCCGACAGGGTATTATCAATGAGCAGTTCTTC.

The V and J genes are TRBV4-1 and TRBJ2-7, with TRBD1 matching 7 bases. Germline V gives CDR1 MGHRA, CDR2 YSYEKL. Trimming at V came to 0 bases and at J to 7 bases, leaving 15 bases not matched to a gene. The CDR3 runs 17 residues. CDR3 in amino acids: CASSQDPVRGQFDEQYF. The CDR3 nucleotides are TGCGCCAGCAGCCAAGACCCCGTCCGGGGACAGTTTGATGAGCAGTACTTC.

J is TRBJ2-2 and V is TRBV19; TRBD2 aligns across 11 bases. This CDR3 spans 17 amino acids. Germline loops: CDR1 LNHDA, CDR2 SQIVND (reference sequence). V was pared by 1 base and J by 5 bases, with 6 bases of the junction left unmatched. CDR3 sequence (DNA): TGTGCCAGTAGTATAGCCCCAACTAGCGGGAGAACCGGGGAGCTGTTTTTT. The encoded protein is CASSIAPTSGRTGELFF. The complete variable domain, with remaining parts taken from reference TRBV19 and TRBJ2-2, reads DGGITQSPKYLFRKEGQNVTLSCEQNLNHDAMYWYRQDPGQGLRLIYYSQIVNDFQKGDIAEGYSVSREKKESFPLTVTSAQKNPTAFYLCASSIAPTSGRTGELFFGEGSRLTVL.

CDR3 loop: CASSPPLIYGYTF. In DNA, the CDR3 is TGTGCCAGCTCACCACCACTGATCTATGGCTACACCTTC. This chain links TRBV18 with TRBJ1-2; D uncertain. V was clipped by 0 bases and J by 4 bases, with 6 bases between them. The V gene's germline CDR1 is KGHSH and CDR2 LQKENI. This CDR3 has 13 residues.

The chain carries TRBV2 and TRBJ1-2, with D perhaps TRBD1 (6 bases). Germline V lookup: CDR1 SNHLY, CDR2 FYNNEI. V was clipped by 6 bases and J by 5 bases, with 22 bases between them. The CDR3 runs to 16 residues. CDR3 nucleotides: TGTGCCAGCAGGGACCAACAGGGAAGGACGGTTTATGGCTACACCTTC. Translation: CASRDQQGRTVYGYTF. Complete variable domain (other parts from reference TRBV2 and TRBJ1-2): EPEVTQTPSHQVTQMGQEVILRCVPISNHLYFYWYRQILGQKVEFLVSFYNNEISEKSEIFDDQFSVERPDGSNFTLKIRSTKLEDSAMYFCASRDQQGRTVYGYTFGSGTRLTVV.

This clone was observed a handful of times. This sequence joins TRBV27 and TRBJ2-6, with TRBD2 matching 11 bases. The CDR3 is 22 amino acids. Germline loops: CDR1 MNHEY, CDR2 SMNVEV (reference sequence). V dropped 3 bases and J dropped 0; count of bases not matched to a gene: 16. The CDR3 sequence: CASSLRVPLAGGPLSGANVLTF. The CDR3 DNA reads as TGTGCCAGCAGTTTGAGGGTACCGCTAGCGGGAGGACCACTCTCTGGGGCCAACGTCCTGACTTTC.

The rearrangement links TRBV7-9 to TRBJ1-1; D gene ambiguous. Germline V gives CDR1 SEHNR, CDR2 FQNEAQ (reference sequence). The length of the CDR3 is 14 residues. Between the trimmed V and J ends, which lost 5 bases and 7 bases, there was a span of 17 bases. Here the CDR3 reads CASSPQQLNIEAFF. For the CDR3, the DNA is TGTGCCAGCAGCCCCCAACAGCTTAATATTGAAGCTTTCTTT.

The chain recombines TRBV3-1 (or the pseudogene TRBV3-2) with TRBJ2-1; 7 nucleotides agree with TRBD2. The CDR3 has 17 amino acids. After removal of 2 bases from V and 4 bases from J, the junction contained 11 bases not matched to a gene. Germline CDR1 reads LGHDT; CDR2 reads YNNKEL (reference sequence). The CDR3 DNA reads TGTGCCAGCAGCCAAATTGAGTGGGAGGGCCGATACAATGAGCAGTTCTTC. Protein sequence: CASSQIEWEGRYNEQFF.

The table lists this clone with a count of one. This rearrangement joins TRBV24-1 to TRBJ1-5; the match to TRBD1 covers 8 bases. CDR1 and CDR2 from the germline V gene are KGHDR and SFDVKD. V was clipped by 9 bases and J by 6 bases; unmatched bases: 6. This CDR3 has 13 residues. The CDR3 nucleotides read TGTGCCACCGATCAGGGGGCGTCTCAGCCCCAGCATTTT. Its protein is CATDQGASQPQHF.

The V and J genes are TRBV28 and TRBJ1-1; no clear D gene. Per germline, CDR1 MDHEN and CDR2 SYDVKM. Trimming removed 2 bases at V and 4 bases at J, with 14 bases between. The CDR3 consists of 15 residues. The CDR3 is CASSLTYSGSTEAFF. In nucleotides, the CDR3 is TGTGCCAGCAGTTTAACGTACAGCGGGAGCACTGAAGCTTTCTTT.

CDR3 in DNA: TGCGCCAGCTGGGACAGGGCAGCCAAAAACATTCAGTACTTC. It specifies CASWDRAAKNIQYF. The chain carries TRBV23-1 and TRBJ2-4, with TRBD1 matching over 9 bases. TRBV23-1 has ORF status, its function being uncertain. The CDR3 extends over 14 amino acids. V shed 8 bases, J shed 0 bases, and the junction held 2 bases outside the gene matches.

This clone appeared many times. The V and J genes are TRBV4-2 and TRBJ1-1, with TRBD1 matching over 7 bases. Germline-derived CDR1 and CDR2 are LGHNA and YNFKEQ. This CDR3 region has 16 residues. With 0 bases clipped from V and 6 bases from J, the junction kept 10 bases outside the gene matches. CDR3 region: CASSQDKRGQGAEAFF. CDR3 nucleotide sequence: TGTGCCAGCAGCCAAGATAAGAGGGGGCAGGGAGCTGAAGCTTTCTTT.

The chain combines TRBV7-9 with TRBJ2-2; the match to TRBD1 covers 8 bases. Germline-derived CDR1 and CDR2 are SEHNR and FQNEAQ (reference sequence). The junction had 11 bases not matched to a gene; V was cut back by 5 bases and J by 6 bases. The CDR3 has 16 residues. The CDR3 protein is CASSPRSDRVAGELFF. In nucleotides, the CDR3 is TGTGCCAGCAGCCCCCGTTCGGACAGGGTGGCCGGGGAGCTGTTTTTT.

A single count supports this clone. In the same sample, other DNA sequences code for this CDR3. This chain joins TRBV10-3 and TRBJ2-7, with 12 bases lining up with TRBD2. The CDR3 is 15 residues long. Germline CDR1 reads ENHRY; CDR2 reads SYGVKD. V dropped 4 bases and J dropped 7; count of bases not matched to a gene: 8. In DNA form, the CDR3 reads TGTGCCATCAGTGCGTCTAGCGGGAGGGCCGGGGAGCAGTACTTC. Amino acids: CAISASSGRAGEQYF.

The J gene is TRBJ1-1, the V gene TRBV27; tentatively, D is TRBD1 (5 bases). V lost 5 bases, J lost 1 base, and 14 bases lay in between. Germline lookup yields CDR1 MNHEY and CDR2 SMNVEV (reference sequence). CDR3 length: 15 amino acids. The CDR3 is CASSHPQGTNTEAFF. DNA for the CDR3: TGTGCCAGCAGTCACCCCCAGGGAACGAACACTGAAGCTTTCTTT.

This clone has a count of ten or more. The chain combines TRBV30 with TRBJ1-5; D is uncertain. Germline CDR1 and CDR2: GTSNPN and SVGIG (reference sequence). With 3 bases removed from V and 9 bases from J, the gap between germline ends came to 15 bases. The CDR3 totals 13 residues. The CDR3 nucleotides are TGTGCCTGGAGCCGGGATAGGTCTTTGCCCCAGCATTTT. It is translated as CAWSRDRSLPQHF.

The J gene is TRBJ2-3, the V gene TRBV4-2; D gene ambiguous. CDR1 is LGHNA, CDR2 YNFKEQ, per germline. The CDR3 extends over 16 amino acids. The V end lost 0 bases, the J end lost 0 bases, and 10 bases lay between the germline ends. The DNA for the CDR3 is TGTGCCAGCAGCCAAGATCCACCCGGGAGCACAGATACGCAGTATTTT. It yields the protein CASSQDPPGSTDTQYF.

The chain recombines TRBV5-8 with TRBJ1-2; D may be TRBD1 (6 bases). The CDR3 spans 15 residues. Trimming pared 3 bases from V and 3 bases from J, leaving 15 bases between. Germline lookup yields CDR1 SGHTS and CDR2 YDEGEE. CDR3 nucleotide sequence: TGTGCCAGCAGCTCGCCCGGGGGGCGCGACTATGGCTACACCTTC. It translates to CASSSPGGRDYGYTF.

The CDR3 loop reads CASSERQGDYGYTF. The CDR3, as DNA: TGTGCCAGCAGCGAGCGACAGGGAGACTATGGCTACACCTTC. J is TRBJ1-2 and V is TRBV9; 7 bases fit TRBD1. V shed 3 bases and J 3 bases; nucleotides not matched to a gene: 5. Germline-derived CDR1 and CDR2 are SGDLS and YYNGEE. This CDR3 contains 14 residues. The full variable domain, its missing parts supplied by reference TRBV9 and TRBJ1-2, is DSGVTQTPKHLITATGQRVTLRCSPRSGDLSVYWYQQSLDQGLQFLIQYYNGEERAKGNILERFSAQQFPDLHSELNLSSLELGDSALYFCASSERQGDYGYTFGSGTRLTVV.

The table lists this clone with a count of one. The chain recombines TRBV29-1 with TRBJ2-3; the D gene is possibly TRBD2 (7 bases). The CDR3 has 13 amino acids. From germline, CDR1 is SQVTM and CDR2 ANQGSEA. V was pared by 1 base and J by 7 bases, with 12 bases between. The CDR3 here is CSVEGWGGNTQYF. DNA for the CDR3: TGCAGCGTTGAAGGTTGGGGGGGCAATACGCAGTATTTT.